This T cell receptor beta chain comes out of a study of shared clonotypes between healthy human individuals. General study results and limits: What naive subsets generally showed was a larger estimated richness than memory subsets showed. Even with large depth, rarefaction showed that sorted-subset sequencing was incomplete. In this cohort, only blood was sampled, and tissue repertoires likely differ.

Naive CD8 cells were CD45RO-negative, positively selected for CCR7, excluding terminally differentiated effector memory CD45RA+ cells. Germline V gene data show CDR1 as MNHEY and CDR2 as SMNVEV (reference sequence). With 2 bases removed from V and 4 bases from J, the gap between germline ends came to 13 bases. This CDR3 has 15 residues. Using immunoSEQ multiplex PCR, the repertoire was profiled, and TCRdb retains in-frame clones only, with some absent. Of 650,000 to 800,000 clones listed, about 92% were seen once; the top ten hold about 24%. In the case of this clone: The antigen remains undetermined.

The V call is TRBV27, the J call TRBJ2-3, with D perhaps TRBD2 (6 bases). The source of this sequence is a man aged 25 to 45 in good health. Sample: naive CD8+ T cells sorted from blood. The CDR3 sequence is CASSLGGPVSDTQYF. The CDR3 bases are TGTGCCAGCAGTTTAGGAGGGCCGGTTTCAGATACGCAGTATTTT.